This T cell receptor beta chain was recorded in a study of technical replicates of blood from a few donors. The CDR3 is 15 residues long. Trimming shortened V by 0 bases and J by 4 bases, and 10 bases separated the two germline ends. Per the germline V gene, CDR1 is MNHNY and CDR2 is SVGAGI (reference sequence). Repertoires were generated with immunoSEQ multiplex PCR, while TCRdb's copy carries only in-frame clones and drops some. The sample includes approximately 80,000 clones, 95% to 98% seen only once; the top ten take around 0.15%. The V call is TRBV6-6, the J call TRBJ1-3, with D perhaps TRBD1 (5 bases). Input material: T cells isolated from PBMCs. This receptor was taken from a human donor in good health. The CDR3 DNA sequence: TGTGCCAGCAGTTACTCGGGGGGGAAAGGAAACACCATATATTTT. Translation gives CASSYSGGKGNTIYF.